This T cell receptor beta chain originates from a study of blood T cell repertoires in COVID-19. The overall study: The samples span acute and convalescent COVID-19 from the United States, Italy and Spain.

This table comes from immunoSEQ multiplex PCR, and its TCRdb copy is limited to in-frame clones, with some not included. This sample has about 290,000 clones; around nine tenths occur once, and the top ten carry about 1.7%. Trimming shortened V by 5 bases and J by 5 bases, and 19 bases separated the two germline ends. The CDR3 has 16 residues. CDR1 is SGHRS and CDR2 is YFSETQ in the germline V gene. All enrollees were roughly 18 to 90 years old and from approximately 24 US areas. Participant reports of clinical history set cohort assignment. Two consecutive negative NP/OP PCR tests, clearance, or resolved symptoms defined Cohort 3 recovery.

The sequence was obtained from a woman aged 40-49 years who had recovered from COVID-19. The genes are TRBV5-1 and TRBJ1-4; D ambiguous. Sequenced sample: PBMCs or T cells enriched from blood (not recorded which). The CDR3 spells CASRHAARTGNEKLFF. The CDR3 nucleotides are TGCGCCAGCAGACACGCTGCCCGGACGGGGAATGAAAAACTGTTTTTT.